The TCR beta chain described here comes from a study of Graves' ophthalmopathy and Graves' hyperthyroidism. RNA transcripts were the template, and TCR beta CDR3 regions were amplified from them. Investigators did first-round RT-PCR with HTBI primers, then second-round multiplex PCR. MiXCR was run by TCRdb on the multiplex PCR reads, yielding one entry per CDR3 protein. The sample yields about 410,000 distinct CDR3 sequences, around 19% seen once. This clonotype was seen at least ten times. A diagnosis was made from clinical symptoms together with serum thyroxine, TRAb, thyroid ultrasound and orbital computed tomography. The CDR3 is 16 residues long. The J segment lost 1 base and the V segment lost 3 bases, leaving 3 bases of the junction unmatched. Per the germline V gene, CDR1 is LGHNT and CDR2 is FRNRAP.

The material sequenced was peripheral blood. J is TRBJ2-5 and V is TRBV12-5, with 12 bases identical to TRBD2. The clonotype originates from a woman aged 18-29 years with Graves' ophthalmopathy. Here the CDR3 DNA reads TGTGCTAGTGGTTTAGCTAGCGGGAGGGGCCAAGAGACCCAGTACTTC. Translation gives CASGLASGRGQETQYF.